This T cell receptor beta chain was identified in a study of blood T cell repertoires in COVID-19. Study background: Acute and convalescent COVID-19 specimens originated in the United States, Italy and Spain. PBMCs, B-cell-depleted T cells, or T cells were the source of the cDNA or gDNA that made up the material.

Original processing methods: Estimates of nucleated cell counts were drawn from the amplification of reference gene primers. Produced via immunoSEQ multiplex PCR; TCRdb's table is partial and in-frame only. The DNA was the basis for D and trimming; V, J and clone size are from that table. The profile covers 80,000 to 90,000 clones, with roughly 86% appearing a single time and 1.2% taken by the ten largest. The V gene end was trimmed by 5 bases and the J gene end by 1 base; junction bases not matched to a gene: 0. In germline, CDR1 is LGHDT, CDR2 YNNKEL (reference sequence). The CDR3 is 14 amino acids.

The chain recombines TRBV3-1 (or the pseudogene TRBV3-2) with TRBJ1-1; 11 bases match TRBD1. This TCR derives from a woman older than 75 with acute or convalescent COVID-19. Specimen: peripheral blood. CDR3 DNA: TGTGCCAGCAGCGGACAGGGGGCGAACACTGAAGCTTTCTTT. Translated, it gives CASSGQGANTEAFF.